This TCR beta chain is drawn from a study of blood T cell repertoires in COVID-19. Germline trimming cut 2 bases from V and 11 bases from J; bases unmatched to any gene: 8. Germline V gene data show CDR1 as LGHDT and CDR2 as YNNKEL (reference sequence). The CDR3 totals 13 residues. Clones were read by immunoSEQ multiplex PCR, and TCRdb kept only the in-frame ones, dropping some. The table has over 200,000 clones, about 85% seen once. This TCR was sampled from a man aged 25-45 years who had recovered from COVID-19. The sample taken for sequencing was PBMCs or T cells enriched from blood (not recorded which). The V and J genes are TRBV3-1 (or the pseudogene TRBV3-2) and TRBJ1-1, with TRBD1 identical over 7 bases. This CDR3 is CASSQLRGADAFF. DNA for the CDR3: TGTGCCAGCAGCCAACTCAGGGGGGCAGACGCTTTCTTT.